These 32 T cell receptor beta chains share one sample of origin, sequenced in a study of T-cell reconstitution after alpha-beta-depleted transplantation in children (dated by TCRdb to the mid-2010s). The library was built by means of PCR. TCRdb shows the sequencer as Illumina HiSeq 2500. TCR libraries were prepared with molecular barcoding, using unique molecular identifiers to normalize TCRbeta repertoire quantification. The public reads were reprocessed in TCRdb via fastp at Q25 and MiXCR, keeping in-frame beta chains. Rows with a matching CDR3 protein are joined into one entry that keeps the most common DNA and genes. This sample comprises around 190,000 distinct CDR3 sequences, under 8.5% of them detected only once. The biggest ten clones account for less than 7% of the sample. Explained via the paper, the treatment or condition label denotes: allogeneic hematopoietic cell transplantation with graft depleted of TCRalphabeta T cells and CD19 B cells.

Sequenced here: PBMCs, sampled before TCRalphabeta/CD19-depleted stem cell transplant. The receptors originated from a boy aged 2 to 10 with acute lymphoblastic leukemia, due to receive a stem cell transplant.

This clonotype appeared a few times. The rearrangement joins TRBV2 to TRBJ2-3, with D perhaps matching TRBD2 (5 bases). Germline lookup yields CDR1 SNHLY and CDR2 FYNNEI. Deletions cut 4 bases from V and 0 bases from J, with 11 bases between. The CDR3 runs to 15 residues. CDR3 nucleotide sequence: TGTGCCAGCAGTGTCCTATCGGGGAGCACAGATACGCAGTATTTT. It specifies CASSVLSGSTDTQYF.

This chain joins TRBV5-5 and TRBJ1-1, with a possible D match to TRBD1 (5 bases). Germline V gene sequence: CDR1 SGHKS, CDR2 YYEKEE (reference sequence). The CDR3 length is 14 residues. The V end was cut by 2 bases, the J end by 2 bases, with 10 bases between. The CDR3 bases are TGTGCCAGCAGCTTTTGGGGGGGAAACACTGAAGCTTTCTTT. Its protein product is CASSFWGGNTEAFF.

This clonotype was found a few times. The rearrangement uses TRBV6-5 and TRBJ2-1; D is possibly TRBD2 (5 bases). CDR1 MNHEY and CDR2 SVGAGI come from the germline V gene. This CDR3 has 16 amino acids. The germline V and J ends were trimmed by 2 bases and 5 bases, with 16 bases remaining between them. Written as DNA, the CDR3 is TGTGCCAGCAGTTACCCGCAGATAGCGATGAACAATGAGCAGTTCTTC. Translating it yields CASSYPQIAMNNEQFF.

In its sample, this clonotype was seen many times. The V and J genes are TRBV20-1 and TRBJ2-3; D is undetermined. Trimming removed 3 bases at V and 0 bases at J, with 10 bases between. This CDR3 contains 14 residues. Per the germline V gene, CDR1 is DFQATT and CDR2 is SNEGSKA (reference sequence). The CDR3 nucleotides read TGCAGTGCTAGTGCGGCGCGCAGCACAGATACGCAGTATTTT. This sequence encodes CSASAARSTDTQYF.

At least ten counts were recorded for this clonotype. The CDR3 bases are TGCGCCAGCAGCCAAGTTGCGCGGGGGGGCCATCATCATGAGCAGTTCTTC. This translates into CASSQVARGGHHHEQFF. The chain is built from TRBV4-3 and TRBJ2-1; 9 nucleotides align to TRBD2. The germline CDR1 and CDR2 sequences are LGHNA and YSLEER. The V gene end was trimmed by 1 base and the J gene end by 8 bases; junction bases not matched to a gene: 12. The CDR3 has 17 amino acids.

This clonotype showed up just a few times. The chain couples TRBV20-1 to TRBJ2-1, with D perhaps TRBD2 (5 bases). Between the trimmed V and J ends, which lost 0 bases and 14 bases, there was a span of 11 bases. The CDR3 length is 11 residues. Germline V CDR1 and CDR2: DFQATT, SNEGSKA (reference sequence). CDR3: CSARDFLGEFF. The CDR3 coding sequence is TGCAGTGCTAGAGACTTTCTCGGGGAGTTCTTC.

This chain uses TRBV12-3 or TRBV12-4 with TRBJ2-4; D possibly corresponds to TRBD1 (5 bases). CDR3 length: 13 residues. V was cut by 6 bases and J by 6 bases, with 12 bases left in between. The CDR3 loop is CASSLQGLNIQYF. The CDR3 DNA is TGTGCCAGCAGCCTTCAGGGCCTAAACATTCAGTACTTC.

This clonotype has a count of ten or more. V and J are TRBV3-1 and TRBJ1-4; D call uncertain. Germline V gives CDR1 LGHDT, CDR2 YNNKEL (reference sequence). The V and J ends lost 4 bases and 8 bases respectively, with 20 bases between them. The length of the CDR3 is 16 residues. The CDR3 DNA follows: TGTGCCAGCAGCCCCACCCTCGGGATGGAAGGCGAAAAACTGTTTTTT. Protein product: CASSPTLGMEGEKLFF.

This clonotype was recorded at least ten times. The V and J genes are TRBV19 and TRBJ2-1; maybe TRBD2 (5 bases). This CDR3 spans 15 amino acids. Germline V gives CDR1 LNHDA, CDR2 SQIVND (reference sequence). With 4 bases removed from V and 1 base from J, the gap between germline ends came to 11 bases. CDR3 protein: CASSTASSSYNEQFF. The CDR3 nucleotides read TGTGCCAGTAGTACCGCTAGCTCTTCCTACAATGAGCAGTTCTTC.

This clonotype was picked up many times. The V and J genes are TRBV7-2 and TRBJ2-3; the match to TRBD2 covers 7 bases. This CDR3 spans 17 amino acids. CDR1 and CDR2 (germline): SGHTA, FQGNSA. The junction had 11 bases not matched to a gene; V was cut back by 0 bases and J by 5 bases. In nucleotides, the CDR3 is TGTGCCAGCAGCTTAGCTCAGACTAGCCCCTCGATAGATACGCAGTATTTT. Its protein is CASSLAQTSPSIDTQYF. Combining the CDR3 with reference TRBV7-2 and TRBJ2-3 gives the whole variable domain GAGVSQSPSNKVTEKGKDVELRCDPISGHTALYWYRQSLGQGLEFLIYFQGNSAPDKSGLPSDRFSAERTGGSVSTLTIQRTQQEDSAVYLCASSLAQTSPSIDTQYFGPGTRLTVL.

In its sample, this clonotype was seen many times. The V call is TRBV28, the J call TRBJ2-5, with 7 bases identical to TRBD1. Looked up from germline, CDR1 is MDHEN and CDR2 is SYDVKM. The CDR3 spans 13 residues. V gave up 6 bases and J gave up 2 bases; unmatched junction bases: 3. The CDR3: CASRGTAQETQYF. In nucleotides, the CDR3 is TGTGCCAGCAGAGGGACAGCTCAAGAGACCCAGTACTTC. The whole variable domain, filled in from reference TRBV28 and TRBJ2-5, reads DVKVTQSSRYLVKRTGEKVFLECVQDMDHENMFWYRQDPGLGLRLIYFSYDVKMKEKGDIPEGYSVSREKKERFSLILESASTNQTSMYLCASRGTAQETQYFGPGTRLLVL.

Regarding this clonotype: The DNA is left out, because the CDR3 cannot be placed on it with certainty; the CDR3 is given as TCRdb lists it. This chain uses TRBV2 with TRBJ2-5; TRBD1 is the table's D call and was not checked against the DNA. The CDR3 extends over 16 residues, inclusive of both ends. Germline CDR1 reads SNHLY; CDR2 reads FYNNEI. This CDR3 is CASSEFGAGAQETHYF.

The V call is TRBV9, the J call TRBJ2-2; D uncertain. The CDR3 runs 14 residues. Germline lookup yields CDR1 SGDLS and CDR2 YYNGEE. The V end lost 3 bases, the J end lost 6 bases, and 12 bases lay between the germline ends. CDR3 DNA sequence: TGTGCCAGCAGCGCTTCCCTAGAGGCCGGGGAGCTGTTTTTT. Translated, it gives CASSASLEAGELFF.

This clonotype was detected ten times or more. V gene TRBV10-2 combines with J gene TRBJ2-3; TRBD2 matches 13 bases. Trimming cost V 0 bases and J 4 bases; bases outside gene matches: 1. CDR1 and CDR2 from the germline V gene are WSHSY and SAAADI. This CDR3 spans 16 amino acids. CDR3 in amino acids: CASSESGTSGADTQYF. CDR3 coding DNA: TGCGCCAGCAGTGAGTCAGGGACTAGCGGGGCAGATACGCAGTATTTT.

The table lists this clonotype with many counts. The V call is TRBV14, the J call TRBJ2-2; D gene unclear. Looked up from germline, CDR1 is SGHDN and CDR2 is FVKESK. The CDR3 runs 17 residues. The V end was cut by 0 bases, the J end by 1 base, with 12 bases between. Here the CDR3 reads CASSQDPSFLNTGELFF. CDR3 nucleotides: TGTGCCAGCAGCCAAGACCCTTCTTTCCTGAACACCGGGGAGCTGTTTTTT.

This clonotype was counted at least ten times. The genes are TRBV12-3 or TRBV12-4 and TRBJ2-7; a possible D gene is TRBD1 (6 bases). V was cut by 6 bases and J by 2 bases, with 11 bases left in between. This CDR3 is built from 13 residues. This CDR3 reads CASSAGQTYEQYF. The CDR3 region has the DNA TGTGCCAGCAGCGCTGGACAGACCTACGAGCAGTACTTC.

This clonotype was counted at least ten times. The chain combines TRBV20-1 with TRBJ2-3; TRBD2 matches 7 bases. The CDR3 loop spans 15 amino acids. CDR1 is DFQATT, CDR2 SNEGSKA, per germline (reference sequence). Trimming at V came to 2 bases and at J to 5 bases, leaving 10 bases not matched to a gene. Here the CDR3 reads CSARQGAGWGDTQYF. CDR3 DNA: TGCAGTGCTAGACAGGGAGCGGGGTGGGGAGATACGCAGTATTTT.

This clonotype was counted only a few times. The rearrangement links TRBV6-6 to TRBJ1-3, with a weak D call TRBD1 (5 bases). From germline, CDR1 is MNHNY and CDR2 SVGAGI (reference sequence). This CDR3 spans 13 amino acids. Trimming left V 7 bases short and J 7 bases short, with 14 bases between. The CDR3 DNA sequence: TGTGCCAGCAACCCTGGCGGGGCCAACACCATATATTTT. Protein sequence: CASNPGGANTIYF.

This clonotype was seen only a few times. J is TRBJ2-7 and V is TRBV7-9, with a possible D match to TRBD1 (5 bases). The germline V and J ends were trimmed by 5 bases and 0 bases, with 14 bases remaining between them. Germline-derived CDR1 and CDR2 are SEHNR and FQNEAQ (reference sequence). The CDR3 extends over 15 amino acids. CDR3 residues: CASSHVQGISYEQYF. DNA for the CDR3: TGTGCCAGCAGCCACGTCCAGGGTATCTCCTACGAGCAGTACTTC.

This clonotype was detected only a few times. The junction departs from the called germline gene at one end, perhaps through a read error. In DNA, the CDR3 is TGTGCCATCACTCGGACAGAAACCGGGGAGCTTTTTTTT. Translating it yields CAITRTETGELFF. The V and J genes are TRBV10-3 and TRBJ2-2; D perhaps matches TRBD1 (6 bases). Per germline, CDR1 ENHRY and CDR2 SYGVKD. The CDR3 loop spans 13 amino acids.

This clonotype was observed many times. The chain uses TRBV30 and TRBJ2-5; D is unclear. This CDR3 contains 12 residues. V lost 3 bases and J 1 base, leaving 6 bases between the germline ends. Germline CDR1 reads GTSNPN; CDR2 reads SVGIG (reference sequence). The CDR3 DNA reads as TGTGCCTGGAGCCAGAGCCAAGAGACCCAGTACTTC. Translating gives CAWSQSQETQYF.

This clonotype was detected only a few times. This sequence joins TRBV28 and TRBJ1-5, with 9 bases lining up with TRBD1. The CDR3 covers 15 residues. Germline assignment: CDR1 MDHEN and CDR2 SYDVKM. Trimming cost V 6 bases and J 2 bases; bases outside gene matches: 5. CDR3 nucleotide sequence: TGTGCCAGCAGACGGGGACAGGGTGGCAATCAGCCCCAGCATTTT. This sequence encodes CASRRGQGGNQPQHF.

This clonotype was seen ten or more times. J is TRBJ2-3 and V is TRBV13, with D unclear. Trimming pared 4 bases from V and 5 bases from J, leaving 10 bases between. The CDR3 runs to 13 residues. The germline V gene encodes CDR1 PRHDT and CDR2 FYEKMQ (reference sequence). The CDR3 reads CASSSPPRDTQYF. CDR3 DNA sequence: TGTGCCAGCAGCTCACCCCCCAGAGATACGCAGTATTTT.

This clonotype was seen many times. J is TRBJ2-3 and V is TRBV7-2; TRBD1 is a possible D gene (5 bases). The V and J ends lost 1 base and 5 bases respectively, with 10 bases between them. Germline-derived CDR1 and CDR2 are SGHTA and FQGNSA. The length of the CDR3 is 14 residues. The CDR3 region is CASSLVSGQDTQYF. The CDR3 region has the DNA TGTGCCAGCAGCTTAGTGTCAGGGCAAGATACGCAGTATTTT.

This clonotype has ten or more counts. This chain links TRBV20-1 with TRBJ1-1; TRBD1 might be the D (6 bases). The CDR3 runs 14 residues. Germline V gene sequence: CDR1 DFQATT, CDR2 SNEGSKA (reference sequence). The ends were cut back, 4 bases at V and 2 bases at J, with 14 bases in the middle. The CDR3: CSATRGFGNTEAFF. Here the CDR3 DNA reads TGCAGTGCTACCAGGGGTTTCGGAAACACTGAAGCTTTCTTT.

This clonotype was seen repeatedly, ten times or more. The V gene is TRBV28, the J gene TRBJ1-5; D may be TRBD1 (5 bases). The CDR3 runs 14 residues. Germline assignment: CDR1 MDHEN and CDR2 SYDVKM. V lost 4 bases to trimming and J lost 3 bases, with 10 bases between them. DNA of the CDR3: TGTGCCAGCAGTTCACAGGTGTTCAATCAGCCCCAGCATTTT. This gives the protein CASSSQVFNQPQHF.

The CDR3 DNA reads as TGTGCCACCAGGGGCAGGGGCCTCATCTATGGCTACACCTTC. Amino acid sequence: CATRGRGLIYGYTF. J is TRBJ1-2 and V is TRBV15; D might be TRBD1 (6 bases). From germline, CDR1 is LNHNV and CDR2 YYDKDF (reference sequence). This CDR3 has 14 amino acids. V lost 6 bases, J lost 4 bases, and 15 bases lay in between.

This clonotype was found many times. This chain links TRBV5-6 with TRBJ2-7; TRBD2 matches 7 bases. Germline trimming cut 4 bases from V and 5 bases from J; bases unmatched to any gene: 6. The CDR3 length is 13 residues. Germline V lookup: CDR1 SGHDT, CDR2 YYEEEE. The CDR3 region is CASSPGGRDEQYF. CDR3 DNA: TGTGCCAGCAGCCCGGGTGGGAGGGACGAGCAGTACTTC.

This clonotype occurred many times. CDR3 coding DNA: TGCAGTGCTACCGGCTATGACACAGATACGCAGTATTTT. As protein: CSATGYDTDTQYF. This chain joins TRBV20-1 and TRBJ2-3; no clear D gene. CDR1 is DFQATT, CDR2 SNEGSKA, per germline (reference sequence). This CDR3 has 13 residues. V shed 4 bases and J shed 2 bases, with 10 bases lying between them.

This clonotype was recorded at least ten times. The chain has TRBV5-1 and TRBJ2-1, with 9 nucleotides matching TRBD2. The length of the CDR3 is 16 residues. V was clipped by 7 bases and J by 2 bases; unmatched bases: 10. Germline V gene data show CDR1 as SGHRS and CDR2 as YFSETQ. Written as DNA, the CDR3 is TGCGCCAGCGGCGGGATTAGCGGGAGAGCCTACAATGAGCAGTTCTTC. Encoded protein: CASGGISGRAYNEQFF.

There are many counts of this clonotype. The chain couples TRBV5-5 to TRBJ2-5, with D possibly being TRBD2 (5 bases). V was cut by 0 bases and J by 3 bases, with 9 bases left in between. Germline V gene lookup returns CDR1 SGHKS and CDR2 YYEKEE (reference sequence). The CDR3 contains 14 residues. The CDR3, as DNA: TGTGCCAGCAGCTTGGTTACCGGGAAAGAGACCCAGTACTTC. This sequence encodes CASSLVTGKETQYF.

This clonotype has a count of ten or more. The V and J genes are TRBV9 and TRBJ2-1; D possibly corresponds to TRBD2 (6 bases). Trimming left V 0 bases short and J 7 bases short, with 14 bases between. CDR1 is SGDLS and CDR2 is YYNGEE in the germline V gene. This CDR3 contains 15 residues. The CDR3 DNA sequence: TGTGCCAGCAGCGTAGAAACTAGCTGGGGGAATGAGCAGTTCTTC. Its protein product is CASSVETSWGNEQFF.